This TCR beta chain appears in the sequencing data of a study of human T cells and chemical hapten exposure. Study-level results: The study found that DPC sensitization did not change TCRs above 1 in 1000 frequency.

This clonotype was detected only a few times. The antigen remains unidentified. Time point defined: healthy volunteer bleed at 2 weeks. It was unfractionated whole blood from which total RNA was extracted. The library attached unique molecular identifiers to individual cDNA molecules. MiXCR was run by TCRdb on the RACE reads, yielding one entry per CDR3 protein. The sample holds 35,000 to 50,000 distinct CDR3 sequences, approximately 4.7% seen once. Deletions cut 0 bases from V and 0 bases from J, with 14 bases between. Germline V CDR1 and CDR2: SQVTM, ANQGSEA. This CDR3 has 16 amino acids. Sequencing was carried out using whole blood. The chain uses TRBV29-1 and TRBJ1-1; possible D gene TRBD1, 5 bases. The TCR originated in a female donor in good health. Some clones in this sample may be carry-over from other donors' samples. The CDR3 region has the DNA TGCAGCGTTGAAGATCCTAGACAGTTCATGAACACTGAAGCTTTCTTT. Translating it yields CSVEDPRQFMNTEAFF.